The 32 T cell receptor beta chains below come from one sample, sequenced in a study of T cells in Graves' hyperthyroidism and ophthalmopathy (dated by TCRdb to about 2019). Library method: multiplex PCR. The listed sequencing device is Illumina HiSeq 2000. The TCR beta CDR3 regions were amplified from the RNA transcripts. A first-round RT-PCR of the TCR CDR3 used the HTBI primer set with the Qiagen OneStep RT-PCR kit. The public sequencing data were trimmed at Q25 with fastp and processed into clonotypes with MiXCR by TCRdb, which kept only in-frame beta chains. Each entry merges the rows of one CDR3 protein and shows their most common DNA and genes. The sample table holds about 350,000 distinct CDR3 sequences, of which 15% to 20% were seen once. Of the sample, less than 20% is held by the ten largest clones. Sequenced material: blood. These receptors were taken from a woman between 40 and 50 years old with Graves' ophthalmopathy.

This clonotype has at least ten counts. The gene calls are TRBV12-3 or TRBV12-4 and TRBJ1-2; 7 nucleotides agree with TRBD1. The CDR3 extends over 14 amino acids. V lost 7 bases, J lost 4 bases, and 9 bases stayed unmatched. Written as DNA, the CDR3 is TGTGCCAGCACCTACAGGGGATTCGCCTATGGCTACACCTTC. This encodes CASTYRGFAYGYTF.

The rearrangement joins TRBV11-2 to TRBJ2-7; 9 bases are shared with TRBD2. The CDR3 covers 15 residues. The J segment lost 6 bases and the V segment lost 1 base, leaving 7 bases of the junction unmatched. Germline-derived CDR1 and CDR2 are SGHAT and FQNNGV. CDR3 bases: TGTGCCAGCAGCTTAGGGGGGGGACTAGCTGCCGAGCAGTACTTC. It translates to CASSLGGGLAAEQYF. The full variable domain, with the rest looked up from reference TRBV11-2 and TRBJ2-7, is EAGVAQSPRYKIIEKRQSVAFWCNPISGHATLYWYQQILGQGPKLLIQFQNNGVVDDSQLPKDRFSAERLKGVDSTLKIQPAKLEDSAVYLCASSLGGGLAAEQYFGPGTRLTVT.

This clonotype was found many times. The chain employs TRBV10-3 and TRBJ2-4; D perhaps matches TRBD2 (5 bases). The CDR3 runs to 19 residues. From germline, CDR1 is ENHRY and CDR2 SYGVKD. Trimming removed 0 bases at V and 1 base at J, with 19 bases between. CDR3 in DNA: TGTGCCATCAGTGAGTCAGATCCCAGCGGAGCTTTGGCCAAAAACATTCAGTACTTC. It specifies CAISESDPSGALAKNIQYF.

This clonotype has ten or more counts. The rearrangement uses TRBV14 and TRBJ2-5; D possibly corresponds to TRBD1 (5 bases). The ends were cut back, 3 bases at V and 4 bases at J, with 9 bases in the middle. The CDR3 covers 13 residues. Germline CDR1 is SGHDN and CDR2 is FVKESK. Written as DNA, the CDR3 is TGTGCCAGCAGCCACGCAGGGTCAGAGACCCAGTACTTC. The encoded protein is CASSHAGSETQYF.

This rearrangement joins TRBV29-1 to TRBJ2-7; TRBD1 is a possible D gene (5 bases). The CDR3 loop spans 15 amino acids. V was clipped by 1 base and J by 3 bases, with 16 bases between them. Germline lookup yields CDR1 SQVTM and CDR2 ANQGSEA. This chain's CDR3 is CSVEGNRMSGYEQYF. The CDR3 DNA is TGCAGCGTTGAAGGGAACAGGATGTCCGGCTACGAGCAGTACTTC.

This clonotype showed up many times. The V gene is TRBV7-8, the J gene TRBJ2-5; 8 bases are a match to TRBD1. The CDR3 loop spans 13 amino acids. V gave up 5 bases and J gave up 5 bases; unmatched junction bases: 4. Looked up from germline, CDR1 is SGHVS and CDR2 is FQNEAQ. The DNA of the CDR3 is TGTGCCAGCAGCCCGAACAGGGGGGAGACCCAGTACTTC. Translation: CASSPNRGETQYF.

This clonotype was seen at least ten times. This CDR3 reads CSAREDRVQPQHF. The CDR3 coding sequence is TGCAGTGCTAGAGAAGACAGGGTCCAGCCCCAGCATTTT. The chain couples TRBV20-1 to TRBJ1-5; 7 bases map to TRBD1. This CDR3 is 13 amino acids long. Germline V gene sequence: CDR1 DFQATT, CDR2 SNEGSKA (reference sequence). After removal of 0 bases from V and 7 bases from J, the junction contained 3 bases not matched to a gene.

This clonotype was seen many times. CDR3: CASSPTVNYGYTF. The CDR3, as DNA: TGTGCCAGCAGTCCGACAGTTAACTATGGCTACACCTTC. The rearrangement uses TRBV2 and TRBJ1-2, with D maybe TRBD1 (5 bases). CDR1 is SNHLY, CDR2 FYNNEI, per germline. Trimming stripped 5 bases from V and 1 base from J, with 8 bases between. The CDR3 loop spans 13 amino acids.

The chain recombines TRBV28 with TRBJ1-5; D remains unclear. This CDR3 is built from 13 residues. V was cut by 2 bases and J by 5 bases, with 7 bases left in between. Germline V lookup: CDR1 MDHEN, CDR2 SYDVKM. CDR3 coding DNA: TGTGCCAGCAGTTTAAGTTACGATCAGCCCCAGCATTTT. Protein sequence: CASSLSYDQPQHF.

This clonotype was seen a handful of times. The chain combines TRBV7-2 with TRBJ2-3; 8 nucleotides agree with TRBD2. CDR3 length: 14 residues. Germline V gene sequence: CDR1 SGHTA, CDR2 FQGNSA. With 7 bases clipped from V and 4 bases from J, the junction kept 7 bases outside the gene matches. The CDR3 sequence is CASTPGLAADTQYF. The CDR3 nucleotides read TGTGCCAGCACCCCCGGACTAGCAGCAGATACGCAGTATTTT.

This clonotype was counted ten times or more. The DNA for the CDR3 is TGTGCCAGCAGTCCACAGGGTTGGGAGACCCAGTACTTC. This sequence encodes CASSPQGWETQYF. The rearrangement joins TRBV28 to TRBJ2-5; a weak D match, TRBD1 (6 bases). The V gene lost 5 bases and the J gene lost 5 bases, with 12 bases spanning the gap. This CDR3 spans 13 amino acids. CDR1 is MDHEN and CDR2 is SYDVKM in the germline V gene.

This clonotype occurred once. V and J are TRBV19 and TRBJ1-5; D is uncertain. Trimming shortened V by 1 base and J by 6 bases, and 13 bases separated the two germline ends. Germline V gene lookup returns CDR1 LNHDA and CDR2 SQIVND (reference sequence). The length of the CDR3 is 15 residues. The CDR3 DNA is TGTGCCAGTAGTATAGGAGTCCCCCCCGGTCAGCCCCAGCATTTT. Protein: CASSIGVPPGQPQHF.

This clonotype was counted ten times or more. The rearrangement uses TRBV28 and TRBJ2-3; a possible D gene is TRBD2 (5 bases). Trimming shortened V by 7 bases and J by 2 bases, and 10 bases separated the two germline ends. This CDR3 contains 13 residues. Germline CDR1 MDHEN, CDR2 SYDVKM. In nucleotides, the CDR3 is TGTGCCAGCACCCTAGCTCACACAGATACGCAGTATTTT. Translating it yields CASTLAHTDTQYF.

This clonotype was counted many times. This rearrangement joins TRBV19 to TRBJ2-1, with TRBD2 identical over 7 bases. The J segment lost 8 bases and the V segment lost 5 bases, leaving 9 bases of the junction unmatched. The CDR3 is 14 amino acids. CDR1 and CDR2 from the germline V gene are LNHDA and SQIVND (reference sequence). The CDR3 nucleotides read TGTGCCAGTAGTCCCTTGCGGGAGAGGGATGAGCAGTTCTTC. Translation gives CASSPLRERDEQFF.

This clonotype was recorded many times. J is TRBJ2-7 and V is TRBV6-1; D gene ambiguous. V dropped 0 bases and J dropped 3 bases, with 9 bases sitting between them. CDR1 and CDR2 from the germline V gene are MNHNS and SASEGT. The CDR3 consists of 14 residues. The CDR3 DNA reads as TGTGCCAGCAGTGAAGCAGTCAGAGGCTACGAGCAGTACTTC. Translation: CASSEAVRGYEQYF.

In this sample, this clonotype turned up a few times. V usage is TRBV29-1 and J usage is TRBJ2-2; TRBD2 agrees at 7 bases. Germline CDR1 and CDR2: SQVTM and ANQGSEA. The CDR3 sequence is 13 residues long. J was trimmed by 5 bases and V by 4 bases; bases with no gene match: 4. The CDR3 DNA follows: TGCAGCGTTGCGGGGGGTATTACCGGGGAGCTGTTTTTT. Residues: CSVAGGITGELFF.

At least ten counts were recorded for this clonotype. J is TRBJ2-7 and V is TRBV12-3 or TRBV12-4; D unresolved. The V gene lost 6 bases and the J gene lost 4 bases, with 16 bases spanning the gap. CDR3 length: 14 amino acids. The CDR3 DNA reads TGTGCCAGCAGCCGTCCTGAATCCCTTTACGAGCAGTACTTC. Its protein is CASSRPESLYEQYF.

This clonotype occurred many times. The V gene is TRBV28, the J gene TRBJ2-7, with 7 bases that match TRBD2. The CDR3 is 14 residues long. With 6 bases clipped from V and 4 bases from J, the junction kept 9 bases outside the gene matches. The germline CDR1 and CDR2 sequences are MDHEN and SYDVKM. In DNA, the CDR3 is TGTGCCAGCAGCTGGCGGGGGTTATCTTACGAGCAGTACTTC. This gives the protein CASSWRGLSYEQYF.

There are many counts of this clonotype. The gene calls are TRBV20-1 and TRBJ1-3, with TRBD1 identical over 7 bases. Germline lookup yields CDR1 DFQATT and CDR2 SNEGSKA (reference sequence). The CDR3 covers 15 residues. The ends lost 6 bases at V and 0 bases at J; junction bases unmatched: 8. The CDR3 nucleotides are TGCAGTGCCCCCGACAGGGCTCTCTCTGGAAACACCATATATTTT. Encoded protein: CSAPDRALSGNTIYF.

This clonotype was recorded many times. CDR3 DNA: TGTGCCTGGAGTGTGGCGGGAGCGAACACCGGGGAGCTGTTTTTT. It encodes CAWSVAGANTGELFF. The chain is built from TRBV30 and TRBJ2-2; 7 bases map to TRBD2. The V and J ends lost 0 bases and 0 bases, in that order; junction bases with no gene match: 1. CDR1 is GTSNPN, CDR2 SVGIG, per germline (reference sequence). The CDR3 covers 15 residues.

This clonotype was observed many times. DNA for the CDR3: TGTGCCAGCACGTCGGGTGGGTTGCAGACCCAGTACTTC. Protein: CASTSGGLQTQYF. The chain recombines TRBV2 with TRBJ2-5; D remains unclear. The ends were cut back, 7 bases at V and 6 bases at J, with 15 bases in the middle. This CDR3 has 13 amino acids. Germline V gene sequence: CDR1 SNHLY, CDR2 FYNNEI.

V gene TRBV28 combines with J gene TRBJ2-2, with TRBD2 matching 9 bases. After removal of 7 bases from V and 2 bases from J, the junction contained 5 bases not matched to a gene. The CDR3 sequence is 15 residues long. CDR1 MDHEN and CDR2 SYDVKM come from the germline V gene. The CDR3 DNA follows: TGTGCCAGCACTCTCCTAGCGGGAAACACCGGGGAGCTGTTTTTT. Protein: CASTLLAGNTGELFF.

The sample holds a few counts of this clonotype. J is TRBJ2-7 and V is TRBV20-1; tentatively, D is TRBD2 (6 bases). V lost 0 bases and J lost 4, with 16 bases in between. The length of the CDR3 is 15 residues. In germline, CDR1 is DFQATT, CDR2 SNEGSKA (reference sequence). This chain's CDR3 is CSARDRAGSLYEQYF. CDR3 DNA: TGCAGTGCTAGAGATCGCGCGGGAAGCCTTTACGAGCAGTACTTC.

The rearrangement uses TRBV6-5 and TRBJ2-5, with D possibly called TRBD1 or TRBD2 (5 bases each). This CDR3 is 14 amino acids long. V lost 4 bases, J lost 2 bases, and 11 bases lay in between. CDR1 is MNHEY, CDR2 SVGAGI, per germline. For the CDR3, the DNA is TGTGCCAGCAGTTCCTGGGACGGACAAGAGACCCAGTACTTC. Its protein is CASSSWDGQETQYF.

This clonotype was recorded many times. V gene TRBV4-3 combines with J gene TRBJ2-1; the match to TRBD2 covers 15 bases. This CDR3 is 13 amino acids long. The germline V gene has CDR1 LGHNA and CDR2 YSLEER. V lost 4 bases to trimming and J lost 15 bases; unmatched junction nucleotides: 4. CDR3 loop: CASSLGLAGGRFF. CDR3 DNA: TGCGCCAGCAGCCTGGGACTAGCGGGAGGAAGGTTCTTC.

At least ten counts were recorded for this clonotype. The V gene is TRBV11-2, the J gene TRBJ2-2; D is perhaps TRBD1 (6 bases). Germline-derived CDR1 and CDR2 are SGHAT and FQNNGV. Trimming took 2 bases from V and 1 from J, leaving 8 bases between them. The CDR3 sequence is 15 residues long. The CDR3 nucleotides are TGTGCCAGCAGCTTACTGACAGGGAACACCGGGGAGCTGTTTTTT. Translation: CASSLLTGNTGELFF.

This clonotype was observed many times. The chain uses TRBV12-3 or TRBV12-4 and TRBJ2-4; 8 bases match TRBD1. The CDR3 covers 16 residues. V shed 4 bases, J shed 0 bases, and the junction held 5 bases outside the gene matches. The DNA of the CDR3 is TGTGCCAGCAGTTCCGGACAGGGCTTAGCCAAAAACATTCAGTACTTC. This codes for CASSSGQGLAKNIQYF.

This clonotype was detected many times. This chain's CDR3 is CASSSARIYGYTF. The CDR3 DNA sequence: TGTGCCAGCAGTTCTGCAAGAATCTACGGCTACACCTTC. The chain carries TRBV6-5 and TRBJ1-2; D call uncertain. With 4 bases removed from V and 8 bases from J, the gap between germline ends came to 14 bases. Germline loops: CDR1 MNHEY, CDR2 SVGAGI. The CDR3 totals 13 residues.

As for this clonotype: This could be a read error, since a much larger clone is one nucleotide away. The CDR3 DNA sequence: TGTGCCATCTTATTAGCGAACACCGGGGAGCTGTTTTTT. This codes for CAILLANTGELFF. The chain carries TRBV10-3 and TRBJ2-2; D not resolved. V shed 8 bases and J shed 0 bases, with 7 bases lying between them. The length of the CDR3 is 13 residues. The germline CDR1 and CDR2 sequences are ENHRY and SYGVKD.

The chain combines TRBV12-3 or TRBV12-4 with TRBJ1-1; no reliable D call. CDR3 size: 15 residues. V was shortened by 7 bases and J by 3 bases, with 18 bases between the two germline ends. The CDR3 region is CASNPGRELDTEAFF. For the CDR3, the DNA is TGTGCCAGCAACCCCGGGCGGGAATTGGACACTGAAGCTTTCTTT.

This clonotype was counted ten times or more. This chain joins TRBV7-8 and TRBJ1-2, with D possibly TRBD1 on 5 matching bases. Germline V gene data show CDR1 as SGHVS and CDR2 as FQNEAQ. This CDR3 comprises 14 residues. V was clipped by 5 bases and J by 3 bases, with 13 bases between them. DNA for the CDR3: TGTGCCAGCAGCCCCGGGACCGTTGACTATGGCTACACCTTC. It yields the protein CASSPGTVDYGYTF.

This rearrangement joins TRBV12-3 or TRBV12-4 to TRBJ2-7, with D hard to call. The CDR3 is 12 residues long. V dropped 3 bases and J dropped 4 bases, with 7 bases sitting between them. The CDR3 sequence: CASSFNRYEQYF. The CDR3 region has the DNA TGTGCCAGCAGTTTTAACCGTTACGAGCAGTACTTC.